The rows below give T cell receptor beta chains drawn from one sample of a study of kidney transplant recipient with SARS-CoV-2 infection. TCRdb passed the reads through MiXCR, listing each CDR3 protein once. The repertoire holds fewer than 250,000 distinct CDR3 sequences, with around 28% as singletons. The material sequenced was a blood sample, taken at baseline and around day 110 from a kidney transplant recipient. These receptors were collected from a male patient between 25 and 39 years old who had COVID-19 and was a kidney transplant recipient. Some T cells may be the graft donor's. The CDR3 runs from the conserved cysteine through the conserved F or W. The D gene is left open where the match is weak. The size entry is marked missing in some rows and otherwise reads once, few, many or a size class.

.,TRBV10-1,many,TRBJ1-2,TGCGCCAGCAGTGAATGGGTAAGATCGCGAAAGACCTATGGCTACACCTTC,CASSEWVRSRKTYGYTF
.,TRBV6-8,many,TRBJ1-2,TGTGCCAGCAGTTTGAATCAACGCTCTAGAAAGACCTATGGCTACACCTTC,CASSLNQRSRKTYGYTF
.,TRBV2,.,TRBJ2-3,TGTGCCAGCAAGTCTAGCTTGGATACGCAGTATTTT,CASKSSLDTQYF
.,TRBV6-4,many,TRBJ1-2,TGTGCCAGCAGTCGGCGGCGCTCACACGGAAAGACCTATGGCTACACCTTC,CASSRRRSHGKTYGYTF
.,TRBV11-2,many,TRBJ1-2,TGTGCCAGCAGCTGCTGGATAACAAGCAGAAAGACCTATGGCTACACCTTC,CASSCWITSRKTYGYTF
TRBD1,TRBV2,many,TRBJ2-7,TGTGCCAGCAGTGGAGGGTCTACAGGGGCCTACTACGAGCAGTACTTC,CASSGGSTGAYYEQYF
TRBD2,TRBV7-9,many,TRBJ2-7,TGTGCCAGCAGCTTTACTAGCGGACGCCTCTACGAGCAGTACTTC,CASSFTSGRLYEQYF
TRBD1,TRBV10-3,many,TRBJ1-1,TGTGCCATCAGTGCCATAACCGGGACAGGGAGCGGTGAAGCTTTCTTT,CAISAITGTGSGEAFF
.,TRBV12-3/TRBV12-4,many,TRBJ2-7,TGTGCCAGCAGTTTATCGGCGGTCCCCTACGAGCAGTACTTC,CASSLSAVPYEQYF
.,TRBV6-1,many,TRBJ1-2,TGTGCCAGCAGTCAGCCCACAGGTGGGAGAAAGACCTATGGCTACACCTTC,CASSQPTGGRKTYGYTF
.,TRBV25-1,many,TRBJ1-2,TGTGCCAGCAGTATGTCTGCAGAACTGGGAAAGACCTATGGCTACACCTTC,CASSMSAELGKTYGYTF
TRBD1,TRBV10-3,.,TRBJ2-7,TGTGCCATCATGGGGACAGGGTTCTACGAGCAGTACTTC,CAIMGTGFYEQYF
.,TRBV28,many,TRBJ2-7,TGTGCCAGCAGTCCATCTTTTTCCTCCTACGAGCAGTACTTC,CASSPSFSSYEQYF
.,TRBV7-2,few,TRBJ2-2,TGTGCCAGCAGCTTCTGGGGCAGACTCACCGGGGAGCTGTTTTTT,CASSFWGRLTGELFF
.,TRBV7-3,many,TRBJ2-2,TGTGCCAGCAGCTCGGGACAACAGAGGGCCGGGGAGCTGTTTTTT,CASSSGQQRAGELFF
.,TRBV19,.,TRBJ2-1,TGTGCCAGTATGGTCGATCGGGGGCACGAGCAGTTCTTC,CASMVDRGHEQFF
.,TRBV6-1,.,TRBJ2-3,TGTGCCAGCAGTGACCTACAGGGAGGGGGAGATACGCAGTATTTT,CASSDLQGGGDTQYF
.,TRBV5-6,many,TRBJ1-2,TGTGCCAGCGAGAGGACCAATAGTCGAAAGACCTATGGCTACACCTTC,CASERTNSRKTYGYTF
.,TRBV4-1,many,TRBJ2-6,TGCGCCAGCAGCCATGTCGAGAGTGTGTGGGCCGGGGCCAACGTCCTGACTTTC,CASSHVESVWAGANVLTF
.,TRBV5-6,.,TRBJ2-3,TGTGCCAGCAGCTCCTCGAGCGGCCCAGATACGCAGTATTTT,CASSSSSGPDTQYF
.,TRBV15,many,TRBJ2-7,TGTGCCACCAGCAGAGATTACGGGGGCCGGAACCACGAGCAGTACTTC,CATSRDYGGRNHEQYF
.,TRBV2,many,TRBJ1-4,TGTGCCAGCGTGGGCATAGGAGGTGAAAAACTGTTTTTT,CASVGIGGEKLFF
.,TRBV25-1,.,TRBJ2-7,TGTGCCAGCAGTGAATCTGGGGATGATGGGTCCTACGAGCAGTACTTC,CASSESGDDGSYEQYF
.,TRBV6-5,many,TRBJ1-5,TGTGCCAGCAGTGAGAGGGGATCGGAGGATCAGCCCCAGCATTTT,CASSERGSEDQPQHF
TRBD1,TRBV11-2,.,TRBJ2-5,TGTGCCAGCAGCTTAAACAGGGGAGATGTCGGGGAGACCCAGTACTTC,CASSLNRGDVGETQYF
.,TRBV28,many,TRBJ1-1,TGTGCCAGCAGTTTAACACCCACTGAAGCTTTCTTT,CASSLTPTEAFF
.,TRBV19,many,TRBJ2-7,TGTGCCACCTCCGACAGAGCCTACGAGCAGTACTTC,CATSDRAYEQYF
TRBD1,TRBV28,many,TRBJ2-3,TGTGCCACTCATGACCCGGGACAGGGGGGGAGTGGGAGCACAGATACGCAGTATTTT,CATHDPGQGGSGSTDTQYF
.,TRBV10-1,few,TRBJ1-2,TGCGCCAGCAGTCAAGCTGCAAGATCGCGAAAGACCTATGGCTACACCTTC,CASSQAARSRKTYGYTF
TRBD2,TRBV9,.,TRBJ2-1,TGTGCCAGCAGCTCCCGGACTAGCGGGATAGGTGAGCAGTTCTTC,CASSSRTSGIGEQFF
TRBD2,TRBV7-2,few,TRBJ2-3,TGTGCCAGCAGCTCCCGACTAGCTACACGGGCAGATACGCAGTATTTT,CASSSRLATRADTQYF
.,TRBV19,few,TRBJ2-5,TGTGCCAGTAGTATAGGGGGGAGGACCGGAGAGACCCAGTACTTC,CASSIGGRTGETQYF
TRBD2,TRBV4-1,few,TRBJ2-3,TGCGCCAGCAGCCAAGTACTATTAGCGGGAGAGGGCACAGATACGCAGTATTTT,CASSQVLLAGEGTDTQYF
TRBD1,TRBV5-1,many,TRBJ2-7,TGCGCCAGCAGCTTGGTGACAGGGACCTACGAGCAGTACTTC,CASSLVTGTYEQYF
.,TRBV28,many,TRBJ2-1,TGTGCCACCATAGAGGACAACTCAAGGACCAATGAGCAGTTCTTC,CATIEDNSRTNEQFF
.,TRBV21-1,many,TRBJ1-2,TGTGCCAGCAGCAAACCAGGGAAGGGCTATGGCTACACCTTC,CASSKPGKGYGYTF
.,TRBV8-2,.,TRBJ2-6,TGTGGCATCAGTATAAGGATAACACAAAGTCGGGCCAACGTCCTGACTTTC,CGISIRITQSRANVLTF
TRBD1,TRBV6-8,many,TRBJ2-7,TGTGCCAGCAGACCCTATGGACAGGGACCCTACGAGCAGTACTTC,CASRPYGQGPYEQYF
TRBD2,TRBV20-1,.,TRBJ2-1,TGCAGTGCTAGGCAGAGGACTAGCCGTATCGATGAGCAGTTCTTC,CSARQRTSRIDEQFF
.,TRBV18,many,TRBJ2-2,TGTGCCAGCTCATCCCGACAGGTTAACACCGGGGAGCTGTTTTTT,CASSSRQVNTGELFF
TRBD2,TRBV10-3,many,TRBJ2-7,TGTGCCATCAGTGAAAGACTAGCGGGAGCCTCCTACGAGCAGTACTTC,CAISERLAGASYEQYF
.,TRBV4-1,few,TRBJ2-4,TGCGCCAGCAGCCAAGATTGGGGGAGGACGGACATTCAGTACTTC,CASSQDWGRTDIQYF
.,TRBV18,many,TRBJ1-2,TGTGCCAGCTCAACCACTAAATCGGACAGTGGGAACTATGGCTACACCTTC,CASSTTKSDSGNYGYTF
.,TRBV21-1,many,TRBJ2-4,TGTGCCAGCAGCAATGGACAGGGGGCTGCCAAAAACATTCAGTACTTC,CASSNGQGAAKNIQYF
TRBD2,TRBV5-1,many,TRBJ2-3,TGCGCCAGCGTTAGCGGGAGGGCCCAGACAGATACGCAGTATTTT,CASVSGRAQTDTQYF
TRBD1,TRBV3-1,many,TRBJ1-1,TGTGCCAGCAGCCAAGACCCGGGACAGGGGGGCACTGAAGCTTTCTTT,CASSQDPGQGGTEAFF
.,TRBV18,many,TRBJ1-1,TGTGCCAGCTCATACGACGGGGATCGGACTGAAGCTTTCTTT,CASSYDGDRTEAFF
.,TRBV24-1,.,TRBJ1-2,TGTGCCACCAGTGCTAGTACCAGAAAGACCTATGGCTACACCTTC,CATSASTRKTYGYTF
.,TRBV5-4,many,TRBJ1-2,TGTGCCAGCTCCTCGAGCGTACCAGGAAAGACCTATGGCTACACCTTC,CASSSSVPGKTYGYTF
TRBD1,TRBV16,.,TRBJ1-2,TGTGCCAGCAGCACAGGGGAGGTCGTTAGAAAGACCTATGGCTACACCTTC,CASSTGEVVRKTYGYTF
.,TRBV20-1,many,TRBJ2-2,TGCAGTGCCAAGCCAGATGTGAGAACAACCACCGGGGAGCTGTTTTTT,CSAKPDVRTTTGELFF
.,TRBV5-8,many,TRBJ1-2,TGTGCCAGCATCTACTATCATCCACGAAAGACCTATGGCTACACCTTC,CASIYYHPRKTYGYTF
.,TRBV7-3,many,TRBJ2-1,TGTGCCAGCAGCTTAAACGCCGGGACACTCCCCTACAATGAGCAGTTCTTC,CASSLNAGTLPYNEQFF
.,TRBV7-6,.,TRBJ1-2,TGTGCCAGCAGCGGCACTCGTGAATCTCGAAAGACCTATGGCTACACCTTC,CASSGTRESRKTYGYTF
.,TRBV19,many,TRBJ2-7,TGTGCCAGTAGTAGCGGTGGGGTATCCTACGAGCAGTACTTC,CASSSGGVSYEQYF
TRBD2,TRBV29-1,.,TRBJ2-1,TGCAGCGTCCCTACTAGCGGTCTCTACAATGAGCAGTTCTTC,CSVPTSGLYNEQFF
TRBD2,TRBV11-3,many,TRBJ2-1,TGTGCCAGCAGCCCTCGGACTAGCGGGGTTTTTTTC,CASSPRTSGVFF
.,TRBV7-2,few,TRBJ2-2,TGTGCCAGCAGCCCCCCCGGGGAGCTGTTTTTT,CASSPPGELFF
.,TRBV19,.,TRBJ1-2,TGTGCCAGTAGTGTTTATCGGACAAATCGAAAGACCTATGGCTACACCTTC,CASSVYRTNRKTYGYTF
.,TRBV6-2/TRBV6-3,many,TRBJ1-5,TGTGCCAGCAGTCTCTGGTTGGATCAGCCCCAGCATTTT,CASSLWLDQPQHF